This T cell receptor beta chain was retrieved from a study of early stage breast cancer tumors listed by TCRdb under 2017. Background for the entire study: Of the 15 or so invasive breast tumors, roughly 12 were found to be estrogen receptor-positive, progesterone receptor-positive and HER2-negative. Of the approximately twelve ER+/PR+/HER2- tumors, eight were classified as invasive ductal carcinomas and four as invasive lobular carcinomas. On average, each sample had around 10-fold read coverage. Across all samples, over 2,000,000 templates representing approximately 1 million unique clonotypes were detected.

About this clone itself: No cognate antigen has been identified for it. Base qualities are missing; no much larger clone stands one base away.

Broader findings and caveats from the paper: Enriched TCRB sequences shared across patients were mostly commonly generated sequences, unlikely to play an important role in the tumor microenvironment. Repertoires from blood and normal breast were more alike than repertoires from blood and tumor, and in about 90% of the 16 patients, comparing each tissue with blood separated tumor from normal. Chain pairing and functional markers such as CD4, CD8 and FOXP3 were missed by bulk genomic DNA sequencing of unsorted cells. Tumors showed about 2.4-fold higher T cell density and higher clonality than adjacent normal breast tissue. Analysis by tumor subtype was prevented by the small cohort size.

The study profiled bulk TCR beta-chain repertoires in matched peripheral blood, tumor and adjacent normal breast tissue taken from approximately 15 patients with early-stage breast cancer. Before surgery, about 5-11 mL of whole blood was collected into EDTA tubes and then processed within 2 hours. Ficoll-Paque centrifugation in SepMate-50 tubes was used to isolate peripheral blood mononuclear cells. For storage in liquid nitrogen, PBMCs were cryopreserved as aliquots of roughly 2 to 4 million cells in around 90% FBS with roughly 10% DMSO. The Qiagen AllPrep DNA/RNA Mini kit was used to extract genomic DNA. For this chain, trimming is 6 bases at the V end and 1 base at the J end, and the number of junction bases without a gene match is 6. CDR1 MNHEY and CDR2 SVGAGI were looked up in the germline V gene. The CDR3 spans 14 residues, from the cysteine through the phenylalanine. CDR3 DNA only is kept here, 42 bases in frame from base 1.

Each sample was amplified as two independent genomic DNA replicates: roughly 0.5 ug for blood and approximately 1.4 ug for tumor or normal breast. Following the manufacturer's instructions, the ImmunoSeq Intro kit was used to carry out TCRB sequencing on genomic DNA. For absolute quantification, the roughly 30-cycle multiplex PCR included proprietary primers along with spike-in control sequences. Single-end 150-bp reads were used to sequence an 87-bp fragment covering the CDR3 and the flanking V and J genes. Each lane of an Illumina MiSeq running version 3.0 chemistry carried seven multiplexed samples, with two replicates apiece. Per the source publication's procedure: The vendor's proprietary pipeline handled the raw data processing, merging both replicates into a single result for each sample. Clonotypes were defined as productive rearrangements sharing the V-gene family, CDR3 amino acid sequence and J-gene segment. Clonality was calculated as 1 minus the normalized Shannon entropy (Pielou evenness) of TCRB abundances. T cell density was estimated by dividing total templates by the number of input cells inferred from the DNA input amount. Total repertoire diversity and clonality were estimated with Recon using default parameters. Clonotypes with over 0.1% abundance in tumor and at least 32-fold higher abundance in tumor than in normal breast were defined as tumor-enriched. TCRdb carries this immuneACCESS record with in-frame sequences only. Its versions omit some clonotypes, under half of them owing to an unresolved V gene in the studies checked, with the rest unexplained. For V, J and clone size, that table is used; D and trimming come from the DNA. In all, the sample holds over 45,000 clones, and 83% of those were seen once. The ten largest clones capture about 1.5% of the sample.

The clonotype comes from a person between 50 and 60 years old with breast cancer. Material for sequencing was blood. The V and J genes are TRBV6-5 and TRBJ2-7, and 7 junctional nucleotides match TRBD2. In nucleotide form, the sequence is TGTGCCAGCAGCCCCACTAGCGCATCCTACGAGCAGTACTTC. Protein translation: CASSPTSASYEQYF.